This entry concerns a single TCR beta chain. Its antigen is not identified. The same CDR3 also results from other DNA sequences found in this sample. This entry is derived from a study of cytomegalovirus exposure and HLA in healthy donors. V dropped 3 bases and J dropped 2; count of bases not matched to a gene: 1. The CDR3 has 16 residues. CDR1 and CDR2 (germline): KGHSH, LQKENI. Assay: immunoSEQ multiplex PCR; the TCRdb copy retains only in-frame clones and omits some. The data hold 55,000 to 65,000 clones, with 90% to 97% observed a single time. Overall study findings and caveats: According to a subsequent analysis, TCR clusters from the first cohort were inclined to appear together in the 90 to 150 validation repertoires.

This receptor was obtained from a man aged 18-30 years in good health and CMV-seronegative. The chain has TRBV18 and TRBJ2-1; 13 nucleotides line up with TRBD2. Sample: PBMCs. The CDR3 region is CASSPGTSGTYNEQFF. In DNA, the CDR3 is TGTGCCAGCTCACCTGGGACTAGCGGGACCTACAATGAGCAGTTCTTC.